These 22 T cell receptor beta chains were sequenced from one sample in a study of T-cell memory formation after mild COVID-19. TCRdb ran MiXCR on the 5' RACE reads and lists one entry per CDR3 protein. The sample records 280,000 or so distinct CDR3 sequences, roughly 8.2% being singletons. The sequenced material came from PBMCs or a T cell subset sorted from them (not recorded which). These receptors came from a man between 18 and 35 years old who had mild COVID-19 (a few samples of this study predate the infection). Cell type and time point are not known.

This clonotype was observed a few times. This chain joins TRBV4-3 and TRBJ1-1, with a possible D match to TRBD1 (6 bases). This CDR3 is built from 13 residues. Trimming took off 2 bases at V and 4 bases at J, with 8 bases between the two ends. Germline CDR1 reads LGHNA; CDR2 reads YSLEER. This CDR3 is CASSQRGGTEAFF. The CDR3 DNA follows: TGCGCCAGCAGCCAAAGGGGGGGCACTGAAGCTTTCTTT.

The rearrangement uses TRBV15 and TRBJ1-3; D is uncertain. The V gene lost 0 bases and the J gene lost 7 bases, with 10 bases spanning the gap. CDR3 length equals 14 residues. CDR1 and CDR2 from the germline V gene are LNHNV and YYDKDF (reference sequence). The CDR3 loop reads CATSRDRGGNTIYF. The CDR3 DNA is TGTGCCACCAGCAGAGATCGAGGAGGGAACACCATATATTTT.

This clonotype was detected ten times or more. CDR3 in DNA: TGTGCCATCAGTGACAGGGTGTACCAAGAGACCCAGTACTTC. It codes for CAISDRVYQETQYF. V usage is TRBV10-3 and J usage is TRBJ2-5; D might be TRBD1 (5 bases). CDR3 length equals 14 residues. V was shortened by 3 bases and J by 0 bases, with 8 bases between the two germline ends. Germline loops: CDR1 ENHRY, CDR2 SYGVKD.

This chain uses TRBV7-2 with TRBJ1-2, with 8 bases fitting TRBD1. The CDR3 sequence is 13 residues long. V gave up 4 bases and J gave up 6 bases; unmatched junction bases: 4. The V gene's germline CDR1 is SGHTA and CDR2 FQGNSA. The CDR3: CASSSDRDHGYTF. CDR3 coding DNA: TGTGCCAGCAGCTCGGACAGGGACCATGGCTACACCTTC.

The chain combines TRBV11-3 with TRBJ2-1; the D call may be TRBD1 or TRBD2 (6 bases each). Trimming shortened V by 6 bases and J by 4 bases, and 16 bases separated the two germline ends. There are 15 residues in the CDR3. Germline V gene lookup returns CDR1 SGHNT and CDR2 YENEEA. The DNA of the CDR3 is TGTGCCAGCAGTGCAGGGCAGGGGACTTACAATGAGCAGTTCTTC. Translated, it gives CASSAGQGTYNEQFF.

The chain has TRBV27 and TRBJ2-6; D ambiguous. CDR3 length equals 16 residues. The germline CDR1 and CDR2 sequences are MNHEY and SMNVEV (reference sequence). The ends were cut back, 4 bases at V and 0 bases at J, with 10 bases in the middle. CDR3 bases: TGTGCCAGCAGTTCGACGCCGTCCTCTGGGGCCAACGTCCTGACTTTC. The encoded protein is CASSSTPSSGANVLTF.

This clonotype has more than one count but fewer than ten. This sequence joins TRBV7-2 and TRBJ2-5, with D possibly being TRBD1 or TRBD2 (5 bases each). Per germline, CDR1 SGHTA and CDR2 FQGNSA. The CDR3 has 15 amino acids. Trimming took 6 bases from V and 5 from J, leaving 19 bases between them. The CDR3 protein is CASSTFGTRLETQYF. In nucleotides, the CDR3 is TGTGCCAGCAGTACCTTCGGGACGAGGTTGGAGACCCAGTACTTC.

This clonotype was recorded at least ten times. The V call is TRBV25-1, the J call TRBJ1-1; D is undetermined. V was pared by 7 bases and J by 5 bases, with 11 bases between. Germline values: CDR1 MGHDK, CDR2 SYGVNS. The length of the CDR3 is 12 residues. As DNA, the CDR3 is TGTGCCAGCACGGGAGGGTTTACTGAAGCTTTCTTT. Translated: CASTGGFTEAFF. The entire variable domain, with the rest obtained from reference TRBV25-1 and TRBJ1-1, is as follows: EADIYQTPRYLVIGTGKKITLECSQTMGHDKMYWYQQDPGMELHLIHYSYGVNSTEKGDLSSESTVSRIRTEHFPLTLESARPSHTSQYLCASTGGFTEAFFGQGTRLTVV.

This clonotype was observed a few times. The genes are TRBV11-2 and TRBJ2-7; 7 bases agree with TRBD2. The CDR3 sequence is 13 residues long. V gave up 3 bases and J gave up 6 bases; unmatched junction bases: 5. CDR1 SGHAT and CDR2 FQNNGV come from the germline V gene. The CDR3 DNA sequence: TGTGCCAGCAGCTTGGGGGGGGAATCCGAGCAGTACGTC. The encoded protein is CASSLGGESEQYV.

This clonotype turned up a few times. The chain links TRBV20-1 to TRBJ2-1, with 11 positions matching TRBD2. This CDR3 has 17 residues. V was clipped by 2 bases and J by 3 bases; unmatched bases: 9. Germline V gene lookup returns CDR1 DFQATT and CDR2 SNEGSKA (reference sequence). This chain's CDR3 is CSARKLAGGAVYNEQFF. The CDR3 bases are TGCAGTGCTAGAAAGCTAGCGGGGGGTGCCGTCTACAATGAGCAGTTCTTC.

This clonotype came up many times. V and J are TRBV9 and TRBJ2-2; the D call may be TRBD1 or TRBD2 (5 bases each). Trimming cost V 3 bases and J 0 bases, with 6 bases left between them. Germline assignment: CDR1 SGDLS and CDR2 YYNGEE. This CDR3 contains 14 residues. The CDR3 sequence is CASSGGTNTGELFF. CDR3 coding DNA: TGTGCCAGCAGCGGGGGGACGAACACCGGGGAGCTGTTTTTT.

This clonotype was recorded at least ten times. This chain joins TRBV5-6 and TRBJ2-7; D possibly matches TRBD1 or TRBD2 (6 bases each). Between the trimmed V and J ends, which lost 1 base and 3 bases, there was a span of 11 bases. CDR3 length: 14 amino acids. CDR1 and CDR2 from the germline V gene are SGHDT and YYEEEE. This chain's CDR3 is CASSLWGAIYEQYF. The DNA of the CDR3 is TGTGCCAGCAGCTTGTGGGGGGCCATCTACGAGCAGTACTTC. Filled out from reference TRBV5-6 and TRBJ2-7, the complete variable domain reads DAGVTQSPTHLIKTRGQQVTLRCSPKSGHDTVSWYQQALGQGPQFIFQYYEEEERQRGNFPDRFSGHQFPNYSSELNVNALLLGDSALYLCASSLWGAIYEQYFGPGTRLTVT.

The CDR3 reads CASSVISNSPLHF. The CDR3, as DNA: TGTGCCAGCAGCGTTATCAGTAATTCACCCCTCCACTTT. The chain uses TRBV9 and TRBJ1-6; D unclear. CDR3 length: 13 residues. Germline V gene sequence: CDR1 SGDLS, CDR2 YYNGEE. Trimming took off 2 bases at V and 6 bases at J, with 6 bases between the two ends. Based on the CDR3 plus reference TRBV9 and TRBJ1-6, the full variable domain is DSGVTQTPKHLITATGQRVTLRCSPRSGDLSVYWYQQSLDQGLQFLIQYYNGEERAKGNILERFSAQQFPDLHSELNLSSLELGDSALYFCASSVISNSPLHFGNGTRLTVT.

The gene calls are TRBV5-1 and TRBJ2-5; tentatively, D is TRBD1 (5 bases). CDR1 is SGHRS and CDR2 is YFSETQ in the germline V gene. The ends were cut back, 3 bases at V and 2 bases at J, with 14 bases in the middle. The CDR3 sequence is 15 residues long. DNA of the CDR3: TGCGCCAGCAGCTCCCTTCGAACAGGACAAGAGACCCAGTACTTC. Amino acids: CASSSLRTGQETQYF.

The V call is TRBV7-2, the J call TRBJ1-6; tentative D call: TRBD1 (6 bases). The CDR3 length is 15 residues. With 4 bases removed from V and 4 bases from J, the gap between germline ends came to 11 bases. Germline CDR1 and CDR2: SGHTA and FQGNSA. For the CDR3, the DNA is TGTGCCAGCAGCTCCCGACAGGATTATAATTCACCCCTCCACTTT. Translation gives CASSSRQDYNSPLHF.

This clonotype was seen a few times. The gene calls are TRBV12-3 or TRBV12-4 and TRBJ2-3, with a tentative D call TRBD1 (5 bases). The CDR3 sequence is 14 residues long. Trimming removed 3 bases from V and 1 base from J, with 8 bases in between. As DNA, the CDR3 is TGTGCCAGCAGTTTCGTACAGGGCACAGATACGCAGTATTTT. Residues: CASSFVQGTDTQYF.

In this sample, this clonotype turned up many times. The chain recombines TRBV25-1 with TRBJ2-3; the D gene could be TRBD1 or TRBD2 (5 bases each). With 4 bases removed from V and 5 bases from J, the gap between germline ends came to 13 bases. Germline loops: CDR1 MGHDK, CDR2 SYGVNS. The CDR3 is 14 residues long. In DNA, the CDR3 is TGTGCCAGCAGTGCGACAGCGGTGGGAGATACGCAGTATTTT. Protein product: CASSATAVGDTQYF.

In DNA, the CDR3 is TGTGCCGGTTCGGGGAGGAACACTGAAGCTTTCTTT. Translating it yields CAGSGRNTEAFF. J is TRBJ1-1 and V is TRBV6-2 or TRBV6-3; the D is unclear. Germline V gene lookup returns CDR1 MNHEY and CDR2 SVGEGT. The CDR3 is 12 amino acids. The germline V and J ends were trimmed by 11 bases and 1 base, with 11 bases remaining between them.

This clonotype turned up a few times. The genes are TRBV4-2 and TRBJ1-6; no clear D gene. The length of the CDR3 is 15 residues. Trimming cost V 0 bases and J 10 bases, with 13 bases left between them. In germline, CDR1 is LGHNA, CDR2 YNFKEQ. In nucleotides, the CDR3 is TGTGCCAGCAGCCAAGAATATCTTAGTGTGTCACCCCTCCACTTT. It codes for CASSQEYLSVSPLHF.

This clonotype has a handful of counts. CDR3 sequence reads: CSASSGGPDTQYF. As DNA, the CDR3 is TGCAGTGCTAGTAGTGGGGGGCCAGATACGCAGTATTTT. V gene TRBV20-1 combines with J gene TRBJ2-3; either TRBD1 or TRBD2 may fit D (6 bases each). The CDR3 is 13 amino acids. Trimming stripped 3 bases from V and 4 bases from J, with 11 bases between. Per the germline V gene, CDR1 is DFQATT and CDR2 is SNEGSKA (reference sequence).

This clonotype was seen a few times. This chain links TRBV20-1 with TRBJ1-1; D may be TRBD1 (5 bases). With 2 bases removed from V and 1 base from J, the gap between germline ends came to 14 bases. The germline CDR1 and CDR2 sequences are DFQATT and SNEGSKA (reference sequence). The CDR3 length is 15 residues. The CDR3: CSARPNQGWNTEAFF. Written as DNA, the CDR3 is TGCAGTGCTAGACCGAATCAGGGATGGAACACTGAAGCTTTCTTT.

This clonotype was counted ten times or more. V usage is TRBV5-1 and J usage is TRBJ2-3; D is perhaps TRBD1 or TRBD2 (6 bases each). This CDR3 region has 15 residues. The germline CDR1 and CDR2 sequences are SGHRS and YFSETQ. V shed 3 bases and J shed 6 bases, with 17 bases lying between them. The CDR3 region has the DNA TGCGCCAGCAGCTCCGGGGGCCGAGCTGTCGATACGCAGTATTTT. It is translated as CASSSGGRAVDTQYF.